This T cell receptor (beta chain) originates from a study of a mutant IDH1 vaccine in newly diagnosed glioma. Indicated time point: baseline, week 1 (first vaccination visit). The treatment here: pre-vaccination baseline after standard-of-care therapy. Assay used: immunoSEQ multiplex PCR; TCRdb lists only in-frame clones, some missing. The repertoire has tens of thousands of clones, around 80% of them found once; the top ten carry about a fifth. The CDR3 sequence is 20 residues long. With 0 bases removed from V and 4 bases from J, the gap between germline ends came to 22 bases. Germline loops: CDR1 LGHNA, CDR2 YNFKEQ.

Sequenced material: PBMCs, taken from a glioma patient treated with radiotherapy, temozolomide or both. This clonotype originated in a man younger than 35 with glioma. The J gene is TRBJ2-6, the V gene TRBV4-2; D perhaps matches TRBD2 (5 bases). CDR3 amino acids: CASSQDRRDGPPGGANVLTF. The CDR3 region has the DNA TGTGCCAGCAGCCAAGATAGACGGGATGGGCCCCCGGGAGGGGCCAACGTCCTGACTTTC.